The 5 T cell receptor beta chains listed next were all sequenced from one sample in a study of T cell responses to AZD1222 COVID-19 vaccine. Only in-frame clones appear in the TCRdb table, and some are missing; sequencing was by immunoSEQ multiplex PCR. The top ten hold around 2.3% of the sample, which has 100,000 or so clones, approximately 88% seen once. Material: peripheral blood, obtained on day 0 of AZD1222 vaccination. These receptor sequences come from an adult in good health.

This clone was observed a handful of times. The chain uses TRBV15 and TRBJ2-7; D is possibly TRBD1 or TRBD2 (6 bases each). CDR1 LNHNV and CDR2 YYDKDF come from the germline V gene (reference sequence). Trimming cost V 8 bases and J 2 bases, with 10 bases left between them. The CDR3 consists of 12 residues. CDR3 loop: CATSGATYEQYF. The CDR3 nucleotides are TGTGCCACCTCGGGGGCTACCTACGAGCAGTACTTC.

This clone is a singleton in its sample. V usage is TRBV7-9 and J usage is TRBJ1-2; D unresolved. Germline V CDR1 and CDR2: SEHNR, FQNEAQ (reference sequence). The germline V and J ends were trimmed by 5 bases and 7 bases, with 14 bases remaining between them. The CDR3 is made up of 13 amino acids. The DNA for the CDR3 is TGTGCCAGCAGCAACCAAGAGGAGGCTGGCTACACCTTC. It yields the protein CASSNQEEAGYTF.

The CDR3 DNA reads as TGTGCCAGCAGCCCCCTCGGTGATACGCAGTATTTT. Protein: CASSPLGDTQYF. The chain has TRBV6-2 or TRBV6-3 and TRBJ2-3; no clear D. The CDR3 extends over 12 amino acids. With 6 bases removed from V and 6 bases from J, the gap between germline ends came to 10 bases. CDR1 is MNHEY and CDR2 is SVGEGT in the germline V gene.

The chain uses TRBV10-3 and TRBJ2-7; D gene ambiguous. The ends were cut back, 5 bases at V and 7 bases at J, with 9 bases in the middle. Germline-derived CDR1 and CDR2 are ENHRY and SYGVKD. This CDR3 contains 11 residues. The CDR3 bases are TGTGCCATCAGTCATGTGGGTGAGCAGTACTTC. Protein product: CAISHVGEQYF.

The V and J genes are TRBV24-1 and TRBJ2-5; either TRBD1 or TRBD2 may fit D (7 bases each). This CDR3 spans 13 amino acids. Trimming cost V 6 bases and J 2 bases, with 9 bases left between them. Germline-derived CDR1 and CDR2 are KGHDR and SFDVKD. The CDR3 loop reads CATSQGGQETQYF. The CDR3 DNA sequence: TGTGCCACCAGTCAGGGGGGGCAAGAGACCCAGTACTTC.